Here is one T cell receptor (beta chain) with its context. Its specificity is unknown. Using immunoSEQ multiplex PCR, the repertoire was profiled, and TCRdb retains in-frame clones only, with some absent. This table has about 120,000 clones, roughly 95% appearing once. This record belongs to a study of graft-versus-host responses after intestinal transplantation. Overall study: Anti-thymocyte globulin was used for induction in all recipients, who then took tacrolimus and steroids for about 3 years.

Trimming at V came to 2 bases and at J to 1 base, leaving 2 bases not matched to a gene. There are 15 residues in the CDR3. The V gene's germline CDR1 is MNHEY and CDR2 SVGAGI. The study's findings and limits: Early post-transplant HvG declines tracked with peak circulating GvH clone levels. GvH clones appeared in recipient marrow, some first in ileum or blood.

The chain combines TRBV6-5 with TRBJ2-3; TRBD1 agrees at 8 bases. The sample was unstimulated CD8+ T cells sorted from spleen or lymph node cells, taken before intestinal transplant. The sequence was obtained from a human donor who received an intestinal transplant. CDR3 nucleotide sequence: TGTGCCAGCAGTTACCTGGACAGGGGCACAGATACGCAGTATTTT. Translating gives CASSYLDRGTDTQYF.